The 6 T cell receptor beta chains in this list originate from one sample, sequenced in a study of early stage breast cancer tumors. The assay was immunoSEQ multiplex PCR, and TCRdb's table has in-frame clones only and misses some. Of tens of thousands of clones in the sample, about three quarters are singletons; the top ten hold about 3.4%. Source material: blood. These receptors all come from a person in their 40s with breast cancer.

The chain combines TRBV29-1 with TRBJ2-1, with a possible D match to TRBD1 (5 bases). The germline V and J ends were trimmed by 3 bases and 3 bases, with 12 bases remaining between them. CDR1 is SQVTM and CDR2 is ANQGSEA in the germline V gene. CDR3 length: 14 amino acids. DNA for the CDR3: TGCAGCGTTGACCTCCAGGGCCTCTACAATGAGCAGTTCTTC. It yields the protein CSVDLQGLYNEQFF.

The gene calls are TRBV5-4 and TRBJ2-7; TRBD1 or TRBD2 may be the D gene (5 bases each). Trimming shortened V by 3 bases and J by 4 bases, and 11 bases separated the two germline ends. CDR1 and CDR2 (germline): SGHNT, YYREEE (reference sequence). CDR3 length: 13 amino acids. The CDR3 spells CASSSSGGYEQYF. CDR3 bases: TGTGCCAGCAGCTCATCTGGGGGTTACGAGCAGTACTTC.

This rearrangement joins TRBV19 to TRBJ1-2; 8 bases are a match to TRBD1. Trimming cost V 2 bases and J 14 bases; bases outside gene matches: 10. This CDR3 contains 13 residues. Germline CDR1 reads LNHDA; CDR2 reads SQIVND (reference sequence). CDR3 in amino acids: CASSISGAQGVTF. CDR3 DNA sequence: TGTGCCAGTAGTATAAGTGGGGCACAGGGGGTGACCTTC.

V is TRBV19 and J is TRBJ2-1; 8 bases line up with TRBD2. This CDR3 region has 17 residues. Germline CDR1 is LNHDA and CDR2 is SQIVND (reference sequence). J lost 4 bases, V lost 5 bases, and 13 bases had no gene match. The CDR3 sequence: CASSVASGRSVYNEQFF. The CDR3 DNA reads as TGTGCCAGTAGTGTTGCTAGCGGGCGATCCGTGTACAATGAGCAGTTCTTC.

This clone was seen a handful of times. This CDR3 reads CASKVTGGLEQYF. The CDR3 DNA reads as TGTGCCAGTAAGGTGACGGGAGGTCTCGAGCAGTACTTC. The rearrangement uses TRBV19 and TRBJ2-7, with 7 nucleotides matching TRBD2. The junction had 9 bases not matched to a gene; V was cut back by 7 bases and J by 6 bases. The CDR3 length is 13 residues. From germline, CDR1 is LNHDA and CDR2 SQIVND (reference sequence).

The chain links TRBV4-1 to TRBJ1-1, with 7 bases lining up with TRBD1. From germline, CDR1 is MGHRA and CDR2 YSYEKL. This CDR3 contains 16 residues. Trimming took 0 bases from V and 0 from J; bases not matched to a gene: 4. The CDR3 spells CASSQDHRGLNTEAFF. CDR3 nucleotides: TGCGCCAGCAGCCAAGACCACAGGGGTTTGAACACTGAAGCTTTCTTT.